This T cell receptor (beta chain) originates from a study of T cells in Graves' hyperthyroidism and ophthalmopathy. At least ten counts were recorded for this clonotype. TCR beta CDR3 regions were amplified from RNA. Primed by the HTBI set, a first-round RT-PCR was run on the TCR CDR3. TCRdb called the multiplex PCR reads again in MiXCR, with one record for every CDR3 protein. The repertoire holds 250,000 to 300,000 distinct CDR3 sequences, 10% to 15% seen once, with more than 7.5% in the top ten. CDR3 length: 12 amino acids. Trimming stripped 3 bases from V and 4 bases from J, with 6 bases between. The germline gives CDR1 LGHDT, CDR2 YNNKEL (reference sequence).

The TCR comes from a woman younger than 45 with Graves' hyperthyroidism that later progressed to Graves' ophthalmopathy. Input material: blood. The chain carries TRBV3-1 and TRBJ1-2, with D hard to call. The CDR3 DNA is TGTGCCAGCAGCCAGGACGGCTATGGCTACACCTTC. Translation: CASSQDGYGYTF.